The 9 T cell receptor beta chains below were found in one sample sequenced in a study of technical replicates of blood from several donors (dated by TCRdb to the late 2010s). The method behind the library was the immunoSEQ multiplex PCR assay. TCRdb carries this immuneACCESS record with in-frame sequences only. Its versions omit some clonotypes, under half of them owing to an unresolved V gene in the studies checked, with the rest unexplained. The sample has 70,000 to 90,000 clones on record, more than 90% of them singletons. 0.25% of the sample is in the top ten clones. Sequences were obtained from T cells isolated from PBMCs. Receptors were obtained from a human donor in good health.

The chain recombines TRBV30 with TRBJ1-1, with 9 positions matching TRBD1. V lost 4 bases and J lost 0; bases outside the gene matches: 15. CDR1 is GTSNPN, CDR2 SVGIG, per germline (reference sequence). The CDR3 runs 18 residues. CDR3 in DNA: TGTGCCTGGACGCGGGACAGGGTTATTCGCGCAATGAACACTGAAGCTTTCTTT. This sequence encodes CAWTRDRVIRAMNTEAFF.

The genes are TRBV9 and TRBJ1-2; D gene unclear. V was shortened by 2 bases and J by 5 bases, with 10 bases between the two germline ends. CDR1 is SGDLS, CDR2 YYNGEE, per germline. The CDR3 sequence is 13 residues long. CDR3 region: CASSVSEVYGYTF. The CDR3 nucleotides read TGTGCCAGCAGCGTTAGTGAAGTTTATGGCTACACCTTC.

The chain couples TRBV5-6 to TRBJ1-2; TRBD1 might be the D (6 bases). CDR1 and CDR2 from the germline V gene are SGHDT and YYEEEE. The CDR3 sequence is 16 residues long. V was trimmed by 3 bases and J by 2 bases, leaving 17 bases between them. DNA of the CDR3: TGTGCCAGCAGCTATAACCGGGACAAGAGGAACTATGGCTACACCTTC. This codes for CASSYNRDKRNYGYTF.

The chain combines TRBV2 with TRBJ2-2, with D tentatively TRBD1 (5 bases). V was trimmed by 2 bases and J by 2 bases, leaving 12 bases between them. CDR1 SNHLY and CDR2 FYNNEI come from the germline V gene. The CDR3 sequence is 16 residues long. CDR3 bases: TGTGCCAGCAGTGAACATAAAGGGGCCAACACCGGGGAGCTGTTTTTT. It specifies CASSEHKGANTGELFF. Combining the CDR3 with reference TRBV2 and TRBJ2-2 gives the whole variable domain EPEVTQTPSHQVTQMGQEVILRCVPISNHLYFYWYRQILGQKVEFLVSFYNNEISEKSEIFDDQFSVERPDGSNFTLKIRSTKLEDSAMYFCASSEHKGANTGELFFGEGSRLTVL.

V is TRBV29-1 and J is TRBJ2-3; 7 nucleotides agree with TRBD1. The CDR3 has 12 residues. Germline V CDR1 and CDR2: SQVTM, ANQGSEA. V was pared by 8 bases and J by 1 base, with 3 bases of the junction left unmatched. CDR3 coding DNA: TGCAGCCTTGGACAGGGCACAGATACGCAGTATTTT. It yields the protein CSLGQGTDTQYF.

The chain links TRBV6-1 to TRBJ2-3, with D unresolved. V was cut by 1 base and J by 9 bases, with 11 bases left in between. The CDR3 contains 13 residues. From germline, CDR1 is MNHNS and CDR2 SASEGT. The CDR3 coding sequence is TGTGCCAGCAGTGAAGGAGAGTTTTCAACGCAGTATTTT. This gives the protein CASSEGEFSTQYF.

This clone was detected once. The chain carries TRBV5-6 and TRBJ2-3; 7 nucleotides align to TRBD2. Unmatched junction bases numbered 13, after V lost 4 bases and J lost 2 bases. The CDR3 has 17 residues. The germline V gene encodes CDR1 SGHDT and CDR2 YYEEEE. In nucleotides, the CDR3 is TGTGCCAGCAGCCCCCTGGCCGAGCGGGGCATCACAGATACGCAGTATTTT. It codes for CASSPLAERGITDTQYF.

The table lists this clone with a few counts. This rearrangement joins TRBV28 to TRBJ2-3, with unresolved D. Germline V gene sequence: CDR1 MDHEN, CDR2 SYDVKM. This CDR3 spans 15 amino acids. Deletions cut 4 bases from V and 1 base from J, with 12 bases between. The CDR3 DNA reads TGTGCCAGCAGTTCCGCCGAGAAGCGCACAGATACGCAGTATTTT. It encodes CASSSAEKRTDTQYF.

This chain links TRBV7-9 with TRBJ2-1; TRBD2 matches at 9 bases. The length of the CDR3 is 15 residues. The germline V gene encodes CDR1 SEHNR and CDR2 FQNEAQ (reference sequence). V dropped 6 bases and J dropped 8; count of bases not matched to a gene: 11. CDR3 DNA sequence: TGTGCCAGCAGGCCGCGGCGGGAGGGCCACGATGAGCAGTTCTTC. Protein sequence: CASRPRREGHDEQFF.